This TCR beta chain was identified in a study of shared clonotypes between healthy human individuals. Method: immunoSEQ multiplex PCR; TCRdb's copy keeps in-frame clones and lacks some. The profile shows roughly 1,100,000 clones, about 76% of them singletons. The sample consisted of memory CD4+ T cells sorted from blood. The subset here: CD45RA-negative fraction. The receptor's source is a man between 18 and 29 years old in good health.

CDR3 sequence reads: CASRQQGVGETQYF. The CDR3 nucleotides read TGTGCCAGCAGACAACAGGGGGTTGGAGAGACCCAGTACTTC. The V and J genes are TRBV2 and TRBJ2-5; the match to TRBD1 covers 8 bases. The CDR3 runs 14 residues. The V segment lost 6 bases and the J segment 4 bases; nucleotides outside the gene matches: 7. Germline loops: CDR1 SNHLY, CDR2 FYNNEI.